One and the same sample provided the 21 T cell receptor beta chains below, sequenced in a study of T cell repertoires in cytomegalovirus infection. No antigen has been identified for these receptors. TCRdb analysed the reads with MiXCR anew, one entry per CDR3 protein. This table has approximately 990,000 distinct CDR3 sequences, less than 35% appearing once. The sequencing here drew on cultured CD8+ T cells from PBMCs, taken from culture after CMV antigen stimulation. These receptors were collected from a human donor in good health (CMV status not recorded). Some clones in this sample may be carry-over from other donors' samples.

This clonotype has more than one count but fewer than ten. The chain employs TRBV6-1 and TRBJ1-2, with D tentatively TRBD1 (5 bases). V was pared by 11 bases and J by 7 bases, with 14 bases between. The CDR3 is 11 amino acids. The germline gives CDR1 MNHNS, CDR2 SASEGT. CDR3 DNA sequence: TGTGCCGCCCGGGACTGGAGTGGCTACACCTTC. This gives the protein CAARDWSGYTF.

The chain joins TRBV7-8 to TRBJ1-5; D remains ambiguous. CDR3 length: 13 residues. Between the trimmed V and J ends, which lost 5 bases and 7 bases, there was a span of 12 bases. CDR1 is SGHVS and CDR2 is FQNEAQ in the germline V gene. The CDR3 DNA follows: TGTGCCAGCAGCCCCTTCGGTACCCAGCCCCAGCATTTT. This codes for CASSPFGTQPQHF.

This chain links TRBV4-2 with TRBJ1-2, with 8 bases aligning to TRBD1. Losses at the gene ends were 0 bases for V and 8 bases for J; bases not matched to a gene: 11. The germline CDR1 and CDR2 sequences are LGHNA and YNFKEQ. The CDR3 length is 16 residues. The CDR3 sequence: CASSQDVVTGVLGYTF. As DNA, the CDR3 is TGTGCCAGCAGCCAAGACGTCGTGACAGGGGTATTGGGCTACACCTTC.

The gene calls are TRBV6-5 and TRBJ1-5, with 7 bases identical to TRBD1. The CDR3 has 15 residues. Per the germline V gene, CDR1 is MNHEY and CDR2 is SVGAGI. The ends lost 6 bases at V and 0 bases at J; junction bases unmatched: 5. DNA of the CDR3: TGTGCCAGCAGGGGGACAGCGTATAGCAATCAGCCCCAGCATTTT. The encoded protein is CASRGTAYSNQPQHF.

V usage is TRBV4-2 and J usage is TRBJ1-2, with D unresolved. Germline CDR1 and CDR2: LGHNA and YNFKEQ. Trimming removed 0 bases from V and 2 bases from J, with 7 bases in between. The CDR3 is 14 residues long. The CDR3 spells CASSQEAVNYGYTF. CDR3 coding DNA: TGTGCCAGCAGCCAAGAGGCGGTGAACTATGGCTACACCTTC.

The V and J genes are TRBV12-3 or TRBV12-4 and TRBJ2-2; D unresolved. This CDR3 is built from 15 residues. V dropped 7 bases and J dropped 3 bases, with 15 bases sitting between them. CDR3 sequence reads: CASNGLGLHTGELFF. The CDR3 DNA follows: TGTGCCAGCAATGGGCTAGGGCTTCACACCGGGGAGCTGTTTTTT.

This chain links TRBV6-1 with TRBJ2-5; TRBD2 matches 13 bases. The CDR3 runs to 17 residues. The V gene's germline CDR1 is MNHNS and CDR2 SASEGT. Unmatched junction bases numbered 12, after V lost 6 bases and J lost 5 bases. As DNA, the CDR3 is TGTGCCAGCAGGGTGGGACTAGCGGGGCCCCATGTTGAGACCCAGTACTTC. This codes for CASRVGLAGPHVETQYF.

This chain links TRBV6-1 with TRBJ2-3, with 7 bases aligning to TRBD1. The V gene's germline CDR1 is MNHNS and CDR2 SASEGT. The CDR3 runs 15 residues. The J segment lost 2 bases and the V segment lost 11 bases, leaving 13 bases of the junction unmatched. The DNA for the CDR3 is TGTGCCTGTTCATCGGGACAGCGCTCCACAGATACGCAGTATTTT. This translates into CACSSGQRSTDTQYF.

CDR3 loop: CASSPLGGSGDYGYTF. For the CDR3, the DNA is TGTGCCAGCAGTCCCCTTGGGGGCTCGGGGGACTATGGCTACACCTTC. The chain links TRBV28 to TRBJ1-2; possible D gene TRBD1, 6 bases. Germline V gene lookup returns CDR1 MDHEN and CDR2 SYDVKM. The V end lost 5 bases, the J end lost 3 bases, and 19 bases lay between the germline ends. The CDR3 has 16 amino acids.

The chain recombines TRBV19 with TRBJ2-3, with D hard to call. The CDR3 spans 15 residues. Germline V gene sequence: CDR1 LNHDA, CDR2 SQIVND (reference sequence). Deletions cut 7 bases from V and 5 bases from J, with 19 bases between. CDR3 amino acids: CASTLRLGREDTQYF. The CDR3 nucleotides are TGTGCCAGTACCCTAAGATTGGGTCGAGAAGATACGCAGTATTTT. Full variable domain (outside the CDR3, taken from reference TRBV19 and TRBJ2-3): DGGITQSPKYLFRKEGQNVTLSCEQNLNHDAMYWYRQDPGQGLRLIYYSQIVNDFQKGDIAEGYSVSREKKESFPLTVTSAQKNPTAFYLCASTLRLGREDTQYFGPGTRLTVL.

The genes are TRBV28 and TRBJ2-1; the D call may be TRBD1 or TRBD2 (5 bases each). The CDR3 is made up of 14 amino acids. The V end was cut by 5 bases, the J end by 3 bases, with 11 bases between. CDR1 is MDHEN, CDR2 SYDVKM, per germline. The CDR3: CASSIGTIYNEQFF. The CDR3 DNA is TGTGCCAGCAGTATAGGGACCATCTACAATGAGCAGTTCTTC.

This clonotype was detected a few times. The chain is built from TRBV23-1 and TRBJ2-5; D is uncertain. TRBV23-1 is an ORF, and what it does is uncertain. The CDR3 contains 13 residues. Trimming left V 0 bases short and J 5 bases short, with 7 bases between. The CDR3 coding sequence is TGCGCCAGCAGTCAATCGTACGGGGAGACCCAGTACTTC. Its protein is CASSQSYGETQYF.

The CDR3 sequence is CASSGGASAYEQYF. As DNA, the CDR3 is TGTGCCAGCAGCGGCGGGGCGAGTGCCTACGAGCAGTACTTC. This sequence joins TRBV9 and TRBJ2-7, with D maybe TRBD2 (6 bases). Trimming pared 3 bases from V and 2 bases from J, leaving 12 bases between. From germline, CDR1 is SGDLS and CDR2 YYNGEE. This CDR3 comprises 14 residues. The full variable domain, its missing parts supplied by reference TRBV9 and TRBJ2-7, is DSGVTQTPKHLITATGQRVTLRCSPRSGDLSVYWYQQSLDQGLQFLIQYYNGEERAKGNILERFSAQQFPDLHSELNLSSLELGDSALYFCASSGGASAYEQYFGPGTRLTVT.

The chain combines TRBV4-3 with TRBJ2-5, with D possibly TRBD2 on 6 matching bases. Germline V gene lookup returns CDR1 LGHNA and CDR2 YSLEER. The length of the CDR3 is 16 residues. Trimming left V 0 bases short and J 9 bases short, with 20 bases between. CDR3 region: CASSQDLGGTGEAQYF. The DNA for the CDR3 is TGCGCCAGCAGCCAAGATTTAGGAGGGACCGGGGAGGCCCAGTACTTC.

This chain links TRBV6-6 with TRBJ2-5; either TRBD1 or TRBD2 may fit D (5 bases each). Germline V gene data show CDR1 as MNHNY and CDR2 as SVGAGI (reference sequence). The CDR3 has 16 amino acids. Trimming left V 1 base short and J 2 bases short, with 14 bases between. The CDR3 loop reads CASSYLAGAHQETQYF. The CDR3 DNA follows: TGTGCCAGCAGTTACTTAGCCGGGGCCCATCAAGAGACCCAGTACTTC.

Only one count was recorded for this clonotype. This sequence may be a read error, since a much larger clone differs from it by one base. This chain links TRBV7-6 with TRBJ1-1; 7 bases match TRBD1. V shed 5 bases and J 10 bases; nucleotides not matched to a gene: 7. The CDR3 length is 12 residues. Germline-derived CDR1 and CDR2 are SGHVS and FNYEAQ. The CDR3 region is CASSDRQGIAFF. The CDR3, as DNA: TGTGCCAGCAGCGACCGACAGGGAATAGCTTTCTTT.

CDR3 nucleotide sequence: TGTGCCAGCAGTTACGTGCGACAGATAACTAATGAAAAACTGTTTTTT. Amino acid sequence: CASSYVRQITNEKLFF. V gene TRBV6-6 combines with J gene TRBJ1-4, with a weak D call TRBD1 (5 bases). Trimming stripped 2 bases from V and 1 base from J, with 11 bases between. The CDR3 spans 16 residues. CDR1 MNHNY and CDR2 SVGAGI come from the germline V gene (reference sequence).

This clonotype showed up just a few times. The chain carries TRBV6-2 or TRBV6-3 and TRBJ1-1, with D unresolved. Trimming pared 0 bases from V and 1 base from J, leaving 9 bases between. The germline V gene has CDR1 MNHEY and CDR2 SVGEGT. This CDR3 region has 15 residues. CDR3 bases: TGTGCCAGCAGTTACTCTAAGCTTTCGAACACTGAAGCTTTCTTT. Its protein product is CASSYSKLSNTEAFF.

A word on this clonotype: This clone may be a read error of a much larger clone one base away. The genes are TRBV7-6 and TRBJ2-1, with unresolved D. Germline V CDR1 and CDR2: SGHVS, FNYEAQ. V was cut by 4 bases and J by 10 bases, with 17 bases left in between. The CDR3 has 14 residues. The CDR3, as DNA: TGTGCCAGCAGCTCCACACACACATTGCAAGAGCAGTTCTTC. Encoded protein: CASSSTHTLQEQFF.

In its sample, this clonotype was seen many times. This chain joins TRBV7-8 and TRBJ2-1, with D maybe TRBD2 (6 bases). This CDR3 contains 14 residues. Germline CDR1 SGHVS, CDR2 FQNEAQ. V gave up 5 bases and J gave up 8 bases, with 16 bases separating them. In DNA form, the CDR3 reads TGTGCCAGCAGCCGTGCGGGGAATCGGGATGAGCAGTTCTTC. It yields the protein CASSRAGNRDEQFF.

This clonotype was detected many times. The rearrangement uses TRBV7-2 and TRBJ2-1; 11 bases fit TRBD2. Germline trimming cut 6 bases from V and 7 bases from J; bases unmatched to any gene: 8. The V gene's germline CDR1 is SGHTA and CDR2 FQGNSA. The CDR3 contains 15 residues. CDR3 protein: CASRPTSGGRNEQFF. In DNA, the CDR3 is TGTGCCAGCAGACCTACTAGCGGGGGTAGAAATGAGCAGTTCTTC.